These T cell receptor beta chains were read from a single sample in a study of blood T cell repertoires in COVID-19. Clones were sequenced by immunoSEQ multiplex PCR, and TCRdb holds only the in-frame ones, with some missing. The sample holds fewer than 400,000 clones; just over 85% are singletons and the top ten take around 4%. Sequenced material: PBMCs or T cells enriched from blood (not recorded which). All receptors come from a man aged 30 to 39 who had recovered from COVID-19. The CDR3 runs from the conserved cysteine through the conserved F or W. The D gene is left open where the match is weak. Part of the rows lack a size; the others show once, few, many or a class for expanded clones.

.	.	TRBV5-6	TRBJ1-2	CASSLANGQNGGYTF	TGTGCCAGCAGCTTGGCCAACGGACAAAACGGGGGCTACACCTTC
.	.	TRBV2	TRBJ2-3	CASSGQGPRDTQYF	TGTGCCAGCAGTGGTCAGGGTCCTCGGGATACGCAGTATTTT
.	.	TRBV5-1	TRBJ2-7	CASSFPGGYEQYF	TGCGCCAGCAGCTTCCCCGGGGGCTACGAGCAGTACTTC
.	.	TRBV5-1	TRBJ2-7	CASSLVGVYEQYF	TGCGCCAGCAGCTTGGTAGGAGTGTACGAGCAGTACTTC
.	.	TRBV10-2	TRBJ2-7	CASGRGSDEQYF	TGCGCCAGCGGGCGGGGTTCTGACGAGCAGTACTTC
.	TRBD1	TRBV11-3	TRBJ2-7	CASSGGTGWYEQYF	TGTGCCAGCAGCGGGGGGACAGGGTGGTACGAGCAGTACTTC
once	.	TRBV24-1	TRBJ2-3	CAPPGDTQYF	TGTGCCCCGCCCGGAGATACGCAGTATTTT
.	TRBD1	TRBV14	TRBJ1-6	CASSQFRDRVSPLHF	TGTGCCAGCAGCCAATTCCGGGACAGGGTTTCACCCCTCCACTTT
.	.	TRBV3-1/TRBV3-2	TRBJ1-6	CASSQEYRLNSPLHF	TGTGCCAGCAGCCAAGAATACAGGCTGAATTCACCCCTCCACTTT
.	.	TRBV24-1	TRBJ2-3	CATAQGSDTQYF	TGTGCCACCGCCCAGGGATCAGATACGCAGTATTTT
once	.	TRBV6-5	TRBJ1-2	CASGRGSSYTF	TGTGCCAGCGGGCGGGGGAGTAGCTACACCTTC
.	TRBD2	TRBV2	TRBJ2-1	CASTGTSGWNEQFF	TGTGCCAGCACCGGGACTAGCGGGTGGAATGAGCAGTTCTTC
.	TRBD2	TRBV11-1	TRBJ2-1	CASEGLAGYNEQFF	TGTGCCAGCGAGGGACTAGCGGGTTACAATGAGCAGTTCTTC
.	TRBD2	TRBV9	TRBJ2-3	CASSGGTSGSGNTQYF	TGTGCCAGCAGCGGTGGGACTAGCGGGAGTGGGAATACGCAGTATTTT
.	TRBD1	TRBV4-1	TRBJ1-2	CASSLRTGGDYGYTF	TGCGCCAGCAGCCTACGGACAGGGGGAGACTATGGCTACACCTTC
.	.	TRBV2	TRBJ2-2	CASSRGQHAGELFF	TGTGCCAGCAGTAGAGGACAACACGCCGGGGAGCTGTTTTTT
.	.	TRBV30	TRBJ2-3	CAWSVGASTDTQYF	TGTGCCTGGAGTGTAGGGGCTAGCACAGATACGCAGTATTTT
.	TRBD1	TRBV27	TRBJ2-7	CASRKRDRGGEQYF	TGTGCCAGCAGAAAAAGAGACAGGGGCGGAGAGCAGTACTTC